This T cell receptor (beta chain) was profiled in a study of T cell changes during pregnancy in multiple sclerosis. Sequenced by immunoSEQ multiplex PCR; TCRdb stores in-frame clones only, minus some. Of around 65,000 clones in the sample, around nine tenths were seen once. With V trimmed by 4 bases and J by 7 bases, 10 bases remained unmatched. From germline, CDR1 is MGHRA and CDR2 YSYEKL. CDR3 length: 15 amino acids. This chain uses TRBV4-1 with TRBJ1-2; 9 bases agree with TRBD1. The TCR sequence derives from a female donor in good health, enrolled as a control in a pregnancy study. Sample: peripheral blood, taken in the third trimester of pregnancy. CDR3: CASSRAGTGNGGYTF. CDR3 sequence (DNA): TGCGCCAGCAGCCGCGCCGGGACAGGGAACGGTGGCTACACCTTC.